This T cell receptor beta chain was sequenced during a study of early T cells in non-severe SARS-CoV-2 infection. Across the whole study: The chains were unpaired, and the sequenced material was bulk RNA from unsorted whole blood.

The TCR library protocol was used to attach unique molecular identifiers. These identifiers were attached to individual cDNA molecules. TCRdb analysed the 5' RACE reads with MiXCR anew, one entry per CDR3 protein. The sample lists about 59,000 distinct CDR3 sequences, roughly an eighth occurring once. The CDR3 extends over 13 amino acids. V lost 4 bases, J lost 5 bases, and 12 bases lay in between. The germline CDR1 and CDR2 sequences are SGDLS and YYNGEE. The sequenced sample consisted of whole blood. The chain employs TRBV9 and TRBJ1-1, with a tentative D call TRBD1 (5 bases). This sequence originates from an adult who was a healthcare worker with PCR-confirmed SARS-CoV-2 infection or an uninfected control (not recorded which). The CDR3 DNA sequence: TGTGCCAGCAGCCACGTGGGGGAAACTGAAGCTTTCTTT. Its translation: CASSHVGETEAFF.